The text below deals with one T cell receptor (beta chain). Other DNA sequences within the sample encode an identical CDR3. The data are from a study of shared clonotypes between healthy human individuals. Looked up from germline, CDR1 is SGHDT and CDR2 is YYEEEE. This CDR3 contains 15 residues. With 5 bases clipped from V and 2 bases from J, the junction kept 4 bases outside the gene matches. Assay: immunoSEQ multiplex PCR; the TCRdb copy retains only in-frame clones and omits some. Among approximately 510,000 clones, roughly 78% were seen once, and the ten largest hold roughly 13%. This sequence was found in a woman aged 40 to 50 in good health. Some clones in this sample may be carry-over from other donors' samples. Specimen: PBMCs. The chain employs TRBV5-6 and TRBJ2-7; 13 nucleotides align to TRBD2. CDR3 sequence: CASSQLAGGTYEQYF. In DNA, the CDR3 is TGTGCCAGCAGTCAACTAGCGGGAGGGACCTACGAGCAGTACTTC.